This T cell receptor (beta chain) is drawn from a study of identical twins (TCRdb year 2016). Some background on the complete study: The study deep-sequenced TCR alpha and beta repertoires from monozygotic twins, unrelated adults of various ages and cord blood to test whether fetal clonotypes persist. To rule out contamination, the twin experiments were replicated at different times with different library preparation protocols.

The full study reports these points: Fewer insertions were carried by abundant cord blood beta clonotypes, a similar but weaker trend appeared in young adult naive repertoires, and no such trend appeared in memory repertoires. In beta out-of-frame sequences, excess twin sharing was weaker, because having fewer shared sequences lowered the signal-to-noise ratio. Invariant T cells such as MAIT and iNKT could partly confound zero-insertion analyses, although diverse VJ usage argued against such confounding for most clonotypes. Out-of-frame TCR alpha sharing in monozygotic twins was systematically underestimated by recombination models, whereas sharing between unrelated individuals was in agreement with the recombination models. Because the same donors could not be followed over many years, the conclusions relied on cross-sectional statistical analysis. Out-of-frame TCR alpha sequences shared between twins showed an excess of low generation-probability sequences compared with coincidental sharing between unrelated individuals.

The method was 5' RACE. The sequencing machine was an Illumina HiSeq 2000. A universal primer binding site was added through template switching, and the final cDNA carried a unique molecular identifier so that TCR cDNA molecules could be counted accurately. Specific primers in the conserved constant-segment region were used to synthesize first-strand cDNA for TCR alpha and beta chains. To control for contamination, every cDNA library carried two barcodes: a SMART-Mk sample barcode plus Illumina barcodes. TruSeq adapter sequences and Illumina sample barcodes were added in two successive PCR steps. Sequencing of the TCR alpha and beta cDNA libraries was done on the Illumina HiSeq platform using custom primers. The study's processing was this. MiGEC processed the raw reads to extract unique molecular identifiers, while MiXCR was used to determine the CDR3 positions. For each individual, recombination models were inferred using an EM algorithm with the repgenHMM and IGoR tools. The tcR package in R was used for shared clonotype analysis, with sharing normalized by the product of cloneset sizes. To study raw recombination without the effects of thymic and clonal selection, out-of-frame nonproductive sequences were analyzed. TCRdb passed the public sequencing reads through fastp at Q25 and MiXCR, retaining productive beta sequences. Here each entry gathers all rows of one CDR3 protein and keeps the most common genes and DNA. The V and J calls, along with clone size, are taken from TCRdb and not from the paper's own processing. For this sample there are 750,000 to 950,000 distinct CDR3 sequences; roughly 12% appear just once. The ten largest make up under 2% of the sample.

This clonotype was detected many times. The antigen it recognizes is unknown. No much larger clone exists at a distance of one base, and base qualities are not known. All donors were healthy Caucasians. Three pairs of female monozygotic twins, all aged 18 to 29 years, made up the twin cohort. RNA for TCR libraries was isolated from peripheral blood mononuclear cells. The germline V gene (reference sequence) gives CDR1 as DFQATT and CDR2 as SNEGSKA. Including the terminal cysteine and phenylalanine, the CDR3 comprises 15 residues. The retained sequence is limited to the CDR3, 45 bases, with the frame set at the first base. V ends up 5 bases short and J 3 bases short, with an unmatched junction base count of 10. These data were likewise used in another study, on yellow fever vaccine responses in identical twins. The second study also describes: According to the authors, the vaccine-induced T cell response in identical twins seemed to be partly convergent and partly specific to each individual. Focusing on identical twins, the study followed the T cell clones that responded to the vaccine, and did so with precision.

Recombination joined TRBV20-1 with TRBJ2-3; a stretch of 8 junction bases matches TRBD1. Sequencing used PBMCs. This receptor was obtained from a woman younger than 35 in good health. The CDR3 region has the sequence CSALPGQGMTDTQYF. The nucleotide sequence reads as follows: TGCAGTGCTTTACCCGGACAGGGAATGACAGATACGCAGTATTTT.